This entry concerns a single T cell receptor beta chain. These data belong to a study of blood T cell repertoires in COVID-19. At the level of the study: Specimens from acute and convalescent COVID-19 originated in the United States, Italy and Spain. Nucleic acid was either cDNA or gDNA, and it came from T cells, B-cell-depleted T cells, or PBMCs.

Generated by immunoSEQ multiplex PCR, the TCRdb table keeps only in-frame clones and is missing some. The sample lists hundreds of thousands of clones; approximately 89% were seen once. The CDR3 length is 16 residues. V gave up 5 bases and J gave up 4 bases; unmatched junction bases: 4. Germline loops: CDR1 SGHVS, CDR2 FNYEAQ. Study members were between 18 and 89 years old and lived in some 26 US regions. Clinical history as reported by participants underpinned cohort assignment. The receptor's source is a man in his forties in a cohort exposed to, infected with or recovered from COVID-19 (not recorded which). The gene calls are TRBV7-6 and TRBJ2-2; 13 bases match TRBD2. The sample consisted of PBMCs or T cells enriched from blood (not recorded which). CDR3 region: CASSPGLAGVTGELFF. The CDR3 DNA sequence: TGTGCCAGCAGCCCTGGACTAGCGGGAGTCACCGGGGAGCTGTTTTTT.